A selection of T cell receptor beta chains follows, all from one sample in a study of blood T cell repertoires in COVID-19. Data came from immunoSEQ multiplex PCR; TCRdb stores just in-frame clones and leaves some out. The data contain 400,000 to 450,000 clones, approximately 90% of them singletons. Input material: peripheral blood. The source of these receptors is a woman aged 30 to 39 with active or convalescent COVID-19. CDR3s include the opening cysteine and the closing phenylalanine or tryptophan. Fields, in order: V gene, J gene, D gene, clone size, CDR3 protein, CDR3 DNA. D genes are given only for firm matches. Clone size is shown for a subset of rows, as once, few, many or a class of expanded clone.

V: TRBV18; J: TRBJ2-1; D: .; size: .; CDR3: CASSPPSSSYNEQFF; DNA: TGTGCCAGCTCACCCCCGTCTAGCTCCTACAATGAGCAGTTCTTC
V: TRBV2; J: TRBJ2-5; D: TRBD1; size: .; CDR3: CASSRGQGKETQYF; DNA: TGTGCCAGCAGCCGAGGACAGGGCAAAGAGACCCAGTACTTC
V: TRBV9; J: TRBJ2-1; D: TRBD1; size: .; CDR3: CASSVVSGGQGPFREQFF; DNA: TGTGCCAGCAGCGTAGTTTCGGGTGGACAGGGCCCGTTCAGGGAGCAGTTCTTC
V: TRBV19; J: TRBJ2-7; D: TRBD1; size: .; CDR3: CASSPDTGGSHEQYF; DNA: TGTGCCAGTAGTCCTGATACAGGGGGGTCCCACGAGCAGTACTTC
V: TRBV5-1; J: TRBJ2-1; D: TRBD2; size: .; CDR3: CASSLNSGRLIYNEQFF; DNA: TGCGCCAGCAGCTTGAATAGCGGGAGACTGATCTACAATGAGCAGTTCTTC
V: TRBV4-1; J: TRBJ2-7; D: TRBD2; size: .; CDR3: CASKPGLGGSYEQYF; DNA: TGCGCCAGCAAGCCGGGACTAGGTGGTTCCTACGAGCAGTACTTC
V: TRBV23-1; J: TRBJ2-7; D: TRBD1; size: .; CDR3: CASKRAGTGGREQYF; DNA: TGCGCCAGCAAGCGGGCCGGGACAGGGGGACGCGAGCAGTACTTC
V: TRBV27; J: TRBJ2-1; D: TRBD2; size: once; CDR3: CASSPSLGSGGWDEQFF; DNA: TGTGCCAGCAGTCCTAGTCTCGGTAGCGGGGGCTGGGATGAGCAGTTCTTC
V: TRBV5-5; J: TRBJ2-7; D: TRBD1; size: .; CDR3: CASTRHLTGGNEQYF; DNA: TGTGCCAGCACCCGCCACCTGACAGGGGGCAACGAGCAGTACTTC
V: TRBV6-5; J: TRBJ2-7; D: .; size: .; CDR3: CASSYSEGTTYEQYF; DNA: TGTGCCAGCAGTTACTCAGAGGGAACAACCTACGAGCAGTACTTC
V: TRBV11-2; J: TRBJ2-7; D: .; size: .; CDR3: CASSLEAGVPYEQYF; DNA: TGTGCCAGCAGCTTAGAAGCGGGTGTACCCTACGAGCAGTACTTC
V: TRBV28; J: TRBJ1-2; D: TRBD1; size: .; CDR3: CASGGTAVGYTF; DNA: TGTGCCAGCGGGGGGACAGCGGTCGGCTACACCTTC
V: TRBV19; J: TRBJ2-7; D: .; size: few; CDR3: CASSSEDYEQYF; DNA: TGTGCCAGTAGCAGCGAGGACTACGAGCAGTACTTC
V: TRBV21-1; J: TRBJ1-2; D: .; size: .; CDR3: CASSKDGGWDRDYGYTF; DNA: TGTGCCAGCAGCAAAGATGGGGGATGGGACAGGGATTATGGCTACACCTTC